This T cell receptor (beta chain) is from a study of CD8 T cells in ankylosing spondylitis. The study, taken as a whole, reports: Disease-linked clones were reportedly significantly enriched in matched ankylosing spondylitis synovial fluid. The disease-linked clones had a CD8+ phenotype and low blood frequencies. Characteristic, it appeared, of ankylosing spondylitis blood was a TCR beta motif of fewer than 10 highly homologous variants.

Concerning this clonotype: Its antigen is still unknown. A much larger clone sits a single nucleotide away, making a read error possible.

The CDR3 has 14 residues. Germline V lookup: CDR1 DFQATT, CDR2 SNEGSKA (reference sequence). V gave up 5 bases and J gave up 7 bases; unmatched junction bases: 10. Researchers built TCR beta libraries using quantitative 5'-RACE with molecular barcodes. One entry per CDR3 protein, called by TCRdb with MiXCR from the 5' RACE reads. The table lists some 130,000 distinct CDR3 sequences, roughly 15% of them singletons. The J gene is TRBJ1-5, the V gene TRBV20-1, with 8 bases fitting TRBD1. This TCR was sampled from a female donor with ankylosing spondylitis or in good health (not recorded which). Source material: blood, either unsorted or a sorted T cell fraction (not recorded which). In nucleotides, the CDR3 is TGCAGTGCTGAGCGGAGGACAGGGAGCCAGCCCCAGCATTTT. Amino acid sequence: CSAERRTGSQPQHF.